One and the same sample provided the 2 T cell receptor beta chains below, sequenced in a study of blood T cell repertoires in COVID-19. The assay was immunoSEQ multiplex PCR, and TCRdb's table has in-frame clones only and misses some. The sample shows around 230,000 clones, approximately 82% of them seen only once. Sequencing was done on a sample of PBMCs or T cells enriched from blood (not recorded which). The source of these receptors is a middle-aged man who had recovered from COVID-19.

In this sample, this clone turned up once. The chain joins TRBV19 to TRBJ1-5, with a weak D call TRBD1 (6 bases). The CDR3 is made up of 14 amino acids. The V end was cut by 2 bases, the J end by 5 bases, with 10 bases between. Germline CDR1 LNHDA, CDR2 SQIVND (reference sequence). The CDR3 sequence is CASSIRAGDQPQHF. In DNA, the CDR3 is TGTGCCAGTAGTATAAGGGCAGGGGATCAGCCCCAGCATTTT. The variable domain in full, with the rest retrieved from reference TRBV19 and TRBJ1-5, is DGGITQSPKYLFRKEGQNVTLSCEQNLNHDAMYWYRQDPGQGLRLIYYSQIVNDFQKGDIAEGYSVSREKKESFPLTVTSAQKNPTAFYLCASSIRAGDQPQHFGDGTRLSIL.

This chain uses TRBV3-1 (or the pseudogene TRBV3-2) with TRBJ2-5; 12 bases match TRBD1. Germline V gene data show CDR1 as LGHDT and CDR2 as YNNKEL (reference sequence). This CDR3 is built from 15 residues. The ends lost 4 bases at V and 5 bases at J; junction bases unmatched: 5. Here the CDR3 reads CASSRDRGREETQYF. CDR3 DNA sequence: TGTGCCAGCAGCCGGGACAGGGGGCGGGAGGAGACCCAGTACTTC.